This T cell receptor beta chain was sequenced during a study of cytomegalovirus exposure and HLA in healthy donors. Looking at the study overall: Of around 400 genotyped donors, roughly 80% grouped in the Caucasian-associated ancestry cluster.

As concerns this clone: Its antigen is unknown.

PCR employed 60 Vbeta and 13 Jbeta primers. Repertoires were generated with immunoSEQ multiplex PCR, while TCRdb's copy carries only in-frame clones and drops some. The sample consists of about 82,000 clones, over 70% of them appearing once. The CDR3 extends over 16 amino acids. CDR1 is SGHTA, CDR2 FQGNSA, per germline. V lost 1 base, J lost 5 bases, and 16 bases lay in between. Findings and caveats of the study: An Asian-associated ancestry cluster reportedly showed fewer N-insertions than the approximately 700-donor mean in a later analysis.

The TCR was taken from a male donor in good health and CMV-seropositive. The chain recombines TRBV7-2 with TRBJ2-3; D is uncertain. What was sequenced was PBMCs. DNA for the CDR3: TGTGCCAGCAGCTTAGTCTTCTACACTCTAGGAGATACGCAGTATTTT. This gives the protein CASSLVFYTLGDTQYF.